The 11 T cell receptor beta chains presented below share a single source sample, sequenced in a study of shared clonotypes between healthy human individuals. Using immunoSEQ multiplex PCR, the repertoire was profiled, and TCRdb retains in-frame clones only, with some absent. This sample carries approximately 2,300,000 clones, around 93% of them seen once, and the ten largest clones take 0.37%. The specimen sequenced was naive CD4+ T cells from PBMCs. Subset in this sample: CD45RA+ positively selected. These receptors all stem from a man between 18 and 29 years old in good health. Some clones in this sample may be carry-over from other donors' samples.

The CDR3 coding sequence is TGTGCCAGTAGTGTCCGGGGGGTCGGCTACAATGAGCAGTTCTTC. Translated: CASSVRGVGYNEQFF. This chain uses TRBV19 with TRBJ2-1; 7 bases are shared with TRBD2. The CDR3 runs 15 residues. V lost 5 bases to trimming and J lost 3 bases; unmatched junction nucleotides: 7. The germline V gene encodes CDR1 LNHDA and CDR2 SQIVND (reference sequence).

The genes are TRBV6-6 and TRBJ2-2, with TRBD2 matching 8 bases. V lost 4 bases, J lost 6 bases, and 10 bases stayed unmatched. This CDR3 has 16 amino acids. Germline V gives CDR1 MNHNY, CDR2 SVGAGI (reference sequence). DNA for the CDR3: TGTGCCAGCAGTTCCCCCGGGACTAGTGTCGCCGGGGAGCTGTTTTTT. It codes for CASSSPGTSVAGELFF.

This chain uses TRBV11-2 with TRBJ2-7, with TRBD2 matching 13 bases. This CDR3 spans 17 amino acids. The J segment lost 2 bases and the V segment lost 4 bases, leaving 8 bases of the junction unmatched. Germline CDR1 and CDR2: SGHAT and FQNNGV. CDR3 nucleotide sequence: TGTGCCAGCAGCTCCGGGACTAGCGGGACGTTCCCCTACGAGCAGTACTTC. This gives the protein CASSSGTSGTFPYEQYF.

The chain uses TRBV7-2 and TRBJ1-5, with no clear D. This CDR3 comprises 15 residues. The ends were cut back, 1 base at V and 7 bases at J, with 14 bases in the middle. CDR1 is SGHTA, CDR2 FQGNSA, per germline. CDR3 loop: CASSLVRAAGQPQHF. CDR3 sequence (DNA): TGTGCCAGCAGCTTAGTGAGGGCCGCGGGGCAGCCCCAGCATTTT. The whole variable domain, remainder taken from reference TRBV7-2 and TRBJ1-5, is GAGVSQSPSNKVTEKGKDVELRCDPISGHTALYWYRQSLGQGLEFLIYFQGNSAPDKSGLPSDRFSAERTGGSVSTLTIQRTQQEDSAVYLCASSLVRAAGQPQHFGDGTRLSIL.

The chain combines TRBV28 with TRBJ1-1; 7 positions agree with TRBD1. Germline assignment: CDR1 MDHEN and CDR2 SYDVKM. CDR3 length: 15 residues. V shed 6 bases, J shed 1 base, and the junction held 8 bases outside the gene matches. The CDR3 is CASRPPGQPNTEAFF. DNA for the CDR3: TGTGCCAGCAGACCCCCGGGACAGCCGAACACTGAAGCTTTCTTT.

The rearrangement uses TRBV5-1 and TRBJ2-5; tentative D call: TRBD1 (6 bases). In germline, CDR1 is SGHRS, CDR2 YFSETQ. Deletions cut 4 bases from V and 5 bases from J, with 15 bases between. The CDR3 has 14 residues. The CDR3 coding sequence is TGCGCCAGCAGCCAGGGACACGTGCCGGAGACCCAGTACTTC. This gives the protein CASSQGHVPETQYF.

This clone was seen a few times. The sample holds other DNA sequences that translate to the same CDR3. This chain uses TRBV7-9 with TRBJ2-5, with D unclear. The CDR3 loop spans 11 amino acids. V was shortened by 3 bases and J by 5 bases, with 4 bases between the two germline ends. Germline loops: CDR1 SEHNR, CDR2 FQNEAQ (reference sequence). The CDR3 nucleotides read TGTGCCAGCAGCTTTAAGGAGACCCAGTACTTC. It specifies CASSFKETQYF.

The CDR3 protein is CASSLAYGRGSTDTQYF. The CDR3 nucleotides are TGTGCCAGCAGCTTAGCGTATGGCAGGGGGAGCACAGATACGCAGTATTTT. The chain carries TRBV7-8 and TRBJ2-3; 7 nucleotides align to TRBD1. Trimming removed 0 bases from V and 0 bases from J; junction bases left unmatched: 6. This CDR3 has 17 amino acids. Germline loops: CDR1 SGHVS, CDR2 FQNEAQ. Filled out from reference TRBV7-8 and TRBJ2-3, the complete variable domain reads GAGVSQSPRYKVAKRGQDVALRCDPISGHVSLFWYQQALGQGPEFLTYFQNEAQLDKSGLPSDRFFAERPEGSVSTLKIQRTQQEDSAVYLCASSLAYGRGSTDTQYFGPGTRLTVL.

This chain links TRBV7-2 with TRBJ2-3; D may be TRBD1 (6 bases). Trimming took 2 bases from V and 4 from J, leaving 10 bases between them. The germline V gene has CDR1 SGHTA and CDR2 FQGNSA. This CDR3 has 14 amino acids. CDR3 protein: CASSLYRDADTQYF. The CDR3 nucleotides read TGTGCCAGCAGCTTATACAGGGATGCAGATACGCAGTATTTT.

A note on this clone: Other DNA sequences from this sample encode an identical CDR3 as well. V usage is TRBV28 and J usage is TRBJ1-2; the D is unclear. V lost 2 bases and J 5 bases, leaving 6 bases between the germline ends. Germline assignment: CDR1 MDHEN and CDR2 SYDVKM. CDR3 length equals 12 residues. CDR3 in amino acids: CASSLRGYGYTF. In DNA form, the CDR3 reads TGTGCCAGCAGTTTAAGAGGGTATGGCTACACCTTC.

The chain joins TRBV25-1 to TRBJ2-1, with TRBD1 matching 11 bases. CDR1 and CDR2 (germline): MGHDK, SYGVNS. V trimming: 7 bases; J trimming: 4 bases; junction bases outside the gene matches: 3. The CDR3 consists of 14 residues. The CDR3 region has the DNA TGTGCCAGCAACGGACAGGGGGCTTACAATGAGCAGTTCTTC. Residues: CASNGQGAYNEQFF.